What follows are 28 T cell receptor beta chains derived from one specimen sequenced in a study of response to subunit inactivated influenza vaccine. TCRdb fed the RT-PCR reads into MiXCR, producing one record per CDR3 protein. The sample records 500,000 or so distinct CDR3 sequences, approximately 17% being singletons. The sample consisted of CD4+ T cells sorted from PBMCs, taken roughly 24 months after vaccination. The receptors shown here come from a man in his fifties or sixties who received an inactivated influenza vaccine.

This chain joins TRBV28 and TRBJ1-2; no reliable D call. V lost 3 bases and J 7 bases, leaving 9 bases between the germline ends. The germline V gene has CDR1 MDHEN and CDR2 SYDVKM. This CDR3 is 12 amino acids long. The CDR3 loop is CASSFRAAGYTF. The CDR3 bases are TGTGCCAGCAGTTTTCGGGCTGCTGGCTACACCTTC.

Note on this clonotype: The junction departs from the called germline gene at one end, perhaps through a read error. The genes are TRBV12-3 or TRBV12-4 and TRBJ2-3, with 7 bases identical to TRBD2. There are 12 residues in the CDR3. CDR3 in DNA: TGTGTCAGCAGCCCTAGCGGAGATACGCAGTATTTT. It is translated as CVSSPSGDTQYF.

This clonotype was counted only a few times. V is TRBV14 and J is TRBJ1-2; D unclear. CDR3 size: 13 residues. Germline V gives CDR1 SGHDN, CDR2 FVKESK. Trimming shortened V by 3 bases and J by 0 bases, and 5 bases separated the two germline ends. CDR3 in amino acids: CASSHPANYGYTF. CDR3 nucleotide sequence: TGTGCCAGCAGCCACCCTGCTAACTATGGCTACACCTTC. Complete variable domain (other parts from reference TRBV14 and TRBJ1-2): EAGVTQFPSHSVIEKGQTVTLRCDPISGHDNLYWYRRVMGKEIKFLLHFVKESKQDESGMPNNRFLAERTGGTYSTLKVQPAELEDSGVYFCASSHPANYGYTFGSGTRLTVV.

This clonotype was seen a few times. The chain carries TRBV24-1 and TRBJ2-3; maybe TRBD2 (6 bases). Germline V gene sequence: CDR1 KGHDR, CDR2 SFDVKD. This CDR3 comprises 14 residues. Between the trimmed V and J ends, which lost 5 bases and 2 bases, there was a span of 10 bases. The CDR3 protein is CATSGGLFTDTQYF. DNA of the CDR3: TGTGCCACCAGTGGGGGACTTTTCACAGATACGCAGTATTTT.

The chain combines TRBV6-2 or TRBV6-3 with TRBJ2-7; 7 bases map to TRBD2. This CDR3 region has 14 residues. V lost 6 bases to trimming and J lost 5 bases; unmatched junction nucleotides: 10. The germline gives CDR1 MNHEY, CDR2 SVGEGT. The CDR3 coding sequence is TGTGCCAGCAGCCACCCTGGGCGGGAGAACGAGCAGTACTTC. Its translation: CASSHPGRENEQYF.

This chain uses TRBV7-9 with TRBJ2-7; 9 nucleotides agree with TRBD1. From germline, CDR1 is SEHNR and CDR2 FQNEAQ (reference sequence). The CDR3 has 15 amino acids. V gave up 5 bases and J gave up 3 bases; unmatched junction bases: 8. The CDR3: CASSRGQGGLYEQYF. In DNA, the CDR3 is TGTGCCAGCAGCAGGGGACAGGGTGGGCTCTACGAGCAGTACTTC.

This clonotype came up many times. The chain carries TRBV20-1 and TRBJ2-5; 8 bases line up with TRBD2. Germline lookup yields CDR1 DFQATT and CDR2 SNEGSKA (reference sequence). V was clipped by 2 bases and J by 3 bases; unmatched bases: 11. This CDR3 has 16 amino acids. CDR3 amino acids: CSARPPWGSGEETQYF. The CDR3 nucleotides read TGCAGTGCTAGACCACCTTGGGGTAGCGGGGAAGAGACCCAGTACTTC.

The table lists this clonotype with a count of one. The V gene is TRBV12-3 or TRBV12-4, the J gene TRBJ2-7; 9 nucleotides agree with TRBD2. J lost 4 bases, V lost 5 bases, and 12 bases had no gene match. The CDR3 spans 16 residues. In DNA form, the CDR3 reads TGTGCCAGCAGTAAAACCAGACTAGCGGACGTATACGAGCAGTACTTC. It is translated as CASSKTRLADVYEQYF.

The chain uses TRBV29-1 and TRBJ2-3; 11 nucleotides match TRBD1. The germline V gene has CDR1 SQVTM and CDR2 ANQGSEA. This CDR3 contains 15 residues. V shed 6 bases, J shed 10 bases, and the junction held 15 bases outside the gene matches. The CDR3 nucleotides are TGCAGCGTCACAGCCGGGACAGGGGGGTTTATTGCGCAGTATTTT. As protein: CSVTAGTGGFIAQYF.

This chain connects TRBV14 to TRBJ1-6; TRBD1 is a possible D gene (5 bases). The CDR3 length is 15 residues. Deletions cut 2 bases from V and 7 bases from J, with 12 bases between. Per the germline V gene, CDR1 is SGHDN and CDR2 is FVKESK. CDR3 in DNA: TGTGCCAGCAGCCAAAGTCGGGGACCGAATTCACCCCTCCACTTT. Its translation is CASSQSRGPNSPLHF. The full variable domain, in which reference TRBV14 and TRBJ1-6 provide the parts outside the CDR3, is EAGVTQFPSHSVIEKGQTVTLRCDPISGHDNLYWYRRVMGKEIKFLLHFVKESKQDESGMPNNRFLAERTGGTYSTLKVQPAELEDSGVYFCASSQSRGPNSPLHFGNGTRLTVT.

V is TRBV27 and J is TRBJ2-3, with 8 bases identical to TRBD1. Germline lookup yields CDR1 MNHEY and CDR2 SMNVEV (reference sequence). J was trimmed by 5 bases and V by 2 bases; bases with no gene match: 6. CDR3 length: 15 amino acids. The CDR3 is CASSLVRGQGDTQYF. The CDR3 nucleotides read TGTGCCAGCAGTTTAGTCAGGGGGCAAGGAGATACGCAGTATTTT.

This clonotype came up many times. The chain joins TRBV19 to TRBJ2-6; D uncertain. The CDR3 has 14 amino acids. Germline CDR1 is LNHDA and CDR2 is SQIVND (reference sequence). The germline V and J ends were trimmed by 5 bases and 0 bases, with 5 bases remaining between them. CDR3 in DNA: TGTGCCAGTAGTGCATTCTCTGGGGCCAACGTCCTGACTTTC. Protein: CASSAFSGANVLTF.

This clonotype was detected only a few times. V and J are TRBV20-1 and TRBJ2-1, with TRBD2 matching 14 bases. With 7 bases clipped from V and 6 bases from J, the junction kept 11 bases outside the gene matches. The CDR3 is 16 residues long. Germline assignment: CDR1 DFQATT and CDR2 SNEGSKA (reference sequence). This chain's CDR3 is CSGRGTSGSVRNEQFF. CDR3 DNA sequence: TGCAGTGGCCGAGGGACTAGCGGGAGTGTTCGCAATGAGCAGTTCTTC.

The V and J genes are TRBV4-3 and TRBJ1-2; D perhaps matches TRBD1 (5 bases). The CDR3 is 15 residues long. The V gene lost 0 bases and the J gene lost 4 bases, with 12 bases spanning the gap. Germline assignment: CDR1 LGHNA and CDR2 YSLEER. The CDR3 sequence is CASSQEWRGVYGYTF. For the CDR3, the DNA is TGCGCCAGCAGCCAAGAATGGAGAGGGGTCTATGGCTACACCTTC.

The chain carries TRBV6-5 and TRBJ2-4; TRBD1 is a possible D gene (6 bases). Per germline, CDR1 MNHEY and CDR2 SVGAGI. The CDR3 runs 18 residues. V shed 0 bases and J shed 0 bases, with 15 bases lying between them. The CDR3 is CASSYSTTRGLAKNIQYF. The CDR3 nucleotides are TGTGCCAGCAGTTACTCGACAACCAGGGGCCTAGCCAAAAACATTCAGTACTTC.

The CDR3 sequence is CASSPQYRTYNEQFF. CDR3 coding DNA: TGTGCCAGCTCACCCCAGTACCGCACCTACAATGAGCAGTTCTTC. This rearrangement joins TRBV18 to TRBJ2-1; D remains unclear. The CDR3 sequence is 15 residues long. Germline V gene data show CDR1 as KGHSH and CDR2 as LQKENI. V was clipped by 3 bases and J by 2 bases, with 11 bases between them.

The V gene is TRBV5-1, the J gene TRBJ1-2; maybe TRBD1 (5 bases). The germline gives CDR1 SGHRS, CDR2 YFSETQ. This CDR3 has 12 residues. Trimming stripped 3 bases from V and 10 bases from J, with 13 bases between. The CDR3 bases are TGCGCCAGCAGCTCCGCCGGGGACCTCTACACCTTC. It translates to CASSSAGDLYTF.

The chain has TRBV5-1 and TRBJ2-1; 11 positions match TRBD1. CDR1 is SGHRS and CDR2 is YFSETQ in the germline V gene. The J segment lost 7 bases and the V segment lost 0 bases, leaving 6 bases of the junction unmatched. There are 16 residues in the CDR3. Here the CDR3 reads CASSLGPRDRGNEQFF. In DNA form, the CDR3 reads TGCGCCAGCAGCTTGGGACCTCGGGACAGGGGGAATGAGCAGTTCTTC.

This clonotype was detected only a few times. The chain joins TRBV9 to TRBJ2-3; D perhaps matches TRBD2 (5 bases). Looked up from germline, CDR1 is SGDLS and CDR2 is YYNGEE. The V end lost 4 bases, the J end lost 5 bases, and 17 bases lay between the germline ends. The CDR3 extends over 15 amino acids. CDR3 region: CASSTSSTWGDTQYF. CDR3 bases: TGTGCCAGCAGCACTAGTAGTACCTGGGGAGATACGCAGTATTTT. Full variable domain (rest looked up from reference TRBV9 and TRBJ2-3): DSGVTQTPKHLITATGQRVTLRCSPRSGDLSVYWYQQSLDQGLQFLIQYYNGEERAKGNILERFSAQQFPDLHSELNLSSLELGDSALYFCASSTSSTWGDTQYFGPGTRLTVL.

The CDR3 nucleotides are TGTGCCAGCAGCCAAGGGGGTCGGCCCCAGCATTTT. Amino acid sequence: CASSQGGRPQHF. The V gene is TRBV14, the J gene TRBJ1-5; D unresolved. Germline CDR1 reads SGHDN; CDR2 reads FVKESK. The CDR3 covers 12 residues. The germline V and J ends were trimmed by 1 base and 9 bases, with 7 bases remaining between them.

The chain uses TRBV29-1 and TRBJ1-1; maybe TRBD1 (5 bases). CDR1 and CDR2 (germline): SQVTM, ANQGSEA. V was shortened by 4 bases and J by 7 bases, with 16 bases between the two germline ends. The CDR3 length is 13 residues. The CDR3 DNA is TGCAGCGTTGCTTCCAGGGTCGAGGTTGAAGCTTTCTTT. Translated, it gives CSVASRVEVEAFF.

Many counts were recorded for this clonotype. This chain connects TRBV20-1 to TRBJ2-2; D gene uncertain. V gave up 6 bases and J gave up 3 bases, with 14 bases separating them. The germline V gene encodes CDR1 DFQATT and CDR2 SNEGSKA (reference sequence). The CDR3 is 14 amino acids. The CDR3 DNA reads TGCAGTGCCGGAATAGACATATACACCGGGGAGCTGTTTTTT. Translating it yields CSAGIDIYTGELFF.

CDR3 sequence: CASSLQDISYEQYF. The CDR3 nucleotides read TGTGCCAGCAGCTTACAGGACATCTCCTACGAGCAGTACTTC. The chain couples TRBV7-2 to TRBJ2-7; a weak D match, TRBD1 (5 bases). Per the germline V gene, CDR1 is SGHTA and CDR2 is FQGNSA. This CDR3 is 14 amino acids long. The V end lost 2 bases, the J end lost 0 bases, and 8 bases lay between the germline ends.

This clonotype was picked up a small number of times. The genes are TRBV6-6 and TRBJ1-5, with D unresolved. Trimming took off 2 bases at V and 9 bases at J, with 8 bases between the two ends. This CDR3 spans 12 amino acids. Looked up from germline, CDR1 is MNHNY and CDR2 is SVGAGI (reference sequence). CDR3 sequence reads: CASSYSAAPQHF. CDR3 DNA sequence: TGTGCCAGCAGTTACAGTGCCGCGCCCCAGCATTTT.

This clonotype was observed a few times. This chain joins TRBV7-2 and TRBJ2-3; 9 nucleotides align to TRBD1. The V and J ends lost 3 bases and 2 bases, in that order; junction bases with no gene match: 9. The CDR3 length is 17 residues. Germline CDR1 SGHTA, CDR2 FQGNSA. The CDR3 nucleotides read TGTGCCAGCAGCTTGCACGTAGGACAGGGGTTCACAGATACGCAGTATTTT. Translated, it gives CASSLHVGQGFTDTQYF.

This chain links TRBV20-1 with TRBJ2-7; D gene uncertain. The germline gives CDR1 DFQATT, CDR2 SNEGSKA (reference sequence). The V gene lost 3 bases and the J gene lost 6 bases, with 12 bases spanning the gap. This CDR3 has 12 amino acids. The CDR3 spells CSASPAWGEQYF. The CDR3 region has the DNA TGCAGTGCTAGTCCCGCGTGGGGCGAGCAGTACTTC.

This clonotype has just a few counts. The chain employs TRBV7-9 and TRBJ2-4, with 9 bases aligning to TRBD1. V shed 3 bases and J 7 bases; nucleotides not matched to a gene: 4. Looked up from germline, CDR1 is SEHNR and CDR2 is FQNEAQ (reference sequence). The length of the CDR3 is 14 residues. The CDR3 loop is CASSFPGQGNIQYF. In DNA, the CDR3 is TGTGCCAGCAGCTTTCCGGGACAGGGTAACATTCAGTACTTC. Combining the CDR3 with reference TRBV7-9 and TRBJ2-4 gives the whole variable domain DTGVSQNPRHKITKRGQNVTFRCDPISEHNRLYWYRQTLGQGPEFLTYFQNEAQLEKSRLLSDRFSAERPKGSFSTLEIQRTEQGDSAMYLCASSFPGQGNIQYFGAGTRLSVL.

The chain combines TRBV6-1 with TRBJ1-2; D gene ambiguous. The germline V gene has CDR1 MNHNS and CDR2 SASEGT. Deletions cut 6 bases from V and 4 bases from J, with 15 bases between. This CDR3 has 14 amino acids. CDR3 protein: CASSPTASRYGYTF. CDR3 nucleotide sequence: TGTGCCAGCAGCCCCACGGCCAGCCGCTATGGCTACACCTTC.